The clone carrying this TCR beta chain has just one count. Per the original data handling: Amplification with reference gene primers provided the estimates of nucleated cell counts. TCRdb's table, derived via immunoSEQ multiplex PCR, lists solely in-frame clones and lacks some. V and J calls and clone size are as listed in that table; D and trimming were resolved from the DNA. The profile shows 140,000 to 150,000 clones, about 87% of them singletons. The sample originates from a study of blood T cell repertoires in COVID-19. Background on the study: COVID-19 samples from acute and convalescent phases originated in the United States, Italy and Spain. PBMCs, B-cell-depleted T cells, or T cells were the source of the cDNA or gDNA that made up the material.

The ends lost 6 bases at V and 8 bases at J; junction bases unmatched: 15. CDR1 KGHDR and CDR2 SFDVKD come from the germline V gene. This CDR3 has 16 amino acids. The V call is TRBV24-1, the J call TRBJ2-1; TRBD2 matches 7 bases. Sequenced input: peripheral blood. The sequence was obtained from a man between 45 and 60 years old who had recovered from COVID-19. As DNA, the CDR3 is TGTGCCACCAGTAGCTCCTCTTTGGGCCGGGAGGATGAGCAGTTCTTC. Its translation: CATSSSSLGREDEQFF.